The T cell receptor beta chain under discussion was sequenced for a study of molecular identifiers for immune sequencing clone quantification. On the study more broadly: RNA, taken in replicates from approximately 20,000 or 100,000 naive CD8 cells, was split five ways, with four sequenced.

MiXCR, run by TCRdb on the PCR reads, gives a single entry per CDR3 protein. The data contain fewer than 350,000 distinct CDR3 sequences, about 21% of them singletons. Study-level findings and limits: A shared barcode on identical TCR molecules could lead to underestimated sizes for highly expanded clones. Reports indicate spiked Jurkat TCR RNA from one cell could be found among roughly 950,000 naive cells.

About this clonotype itself: Its antigen is currently unknown.

Naive CD8 T cells, phenotype CD8+CD4-CCR7+CD45RA+, were sorted. V shed 2 bases and J 8 bases; nucleotides not matched to a gene: 11. The germline V gene has CDR1 SGHDT and CDR2 YYEEEE. The CDR3 consists of 15 residues. The J gene is TRBJ1-1, the V gene TRBV5-6; 8 bases fit TRBD1. Specimen: naive CD8+ T cells from blood, with Jurkat cell RNA spiked in. The sample's subset: FACS-sorted CD8+CD4-CCR7+CD45RA+ naive T cells. This clonotype was sampled from a human donor in good health. Some libraries in this study had Jurkat cell RNA spiked in. The CDR3 spells CASSFAPGQVDEAFF. Here the CDR3 DNA reads TGTGCCAGCAGCTTTGCCCCGGGACAGGTTGACGAAGCTTTCTTT.